The rows below give T cell receptor beta chains drawn from one sample of a study of OX40 agonist ivuxolimab in advanced cancers. Data came from immunoSEQ multiplex PCR; TCRdb stores just in-frame clones and leaves some out. The sample has approximately 70,000 clones; more than 75% are singletons. Sample: CD4+ or CD8+ T cells sorted from blood, taken in a trial of the OX40 agonist ivuxolimab. These receptor sequences come from an adult with an advanced solid tumor such as melanoma, head and neck, liver or kidney cancer. Each CDR3 is given with its conserved first and last residue. The D gene is left open where the match is weak. Expanded clones get a size class; other rows say once, few or many, or leave the size out.

>TRBJ2-6|-|-|TRBV11-2
TGTGCCAGCAGCTTAGCGGGGTATGGGGCCAACGTCCTGACTTTC
CASSLAGYGANVLTF
>TRBJ1-2|TRBD1|-|TRBV27
TGTGCCAGCAGTTTCTTATCCCCCGGACAGGGCGGCTATGGCTACACCTTC
CASSFLSPGQGGYGYTF
>TRBJ1-3|-|-|TRBV5-1
TGCGCCAGCAGCCCCCTGGCGTACTCTGGAAACACCATATATTTT
CASSPLAYSGNTIYF
>TRBJ1-2|TRBD1|-|TRBV19
TGTGCCAGTAGTATGGACAGGGGTACCCATGGCTACACCTTC
CASSMDRGTHGYTF
>TRBJ2-1|-|-|TRBV7-3
TGTGCCAGCAGCTTCGGGCCCGATAGCAATGAGCAGTTCTTC
CASSFGPDSNEQFF
>TRBJ2-5|TRBD2|-|TRBV5-1
TGCGCCAGCAGACCCGGACTAGCCGGGGAGACCCAGTACTTC
CASRPGLAGETQYF
>TRBJ2-3|TRBD1|once|TRBV10-3
TGTGCCATCAGTGAGTCGAGTGACAGGGGCCAAAGGGATACGCAGTATTTT
CAISESSDRGQRDTQYF
>TRBJ1-1|-|-|TRBV11-3
TGTGCCAGCAGCTACAGGTCGTACACTGAAGCTTTCTTT
CASSYRSYTEAFF
>TRBJ1-6|TRBD1|-|TRBV7-9
TGTGCCAGCAGCTTAGCGCACGGACAGGGTCCCCTCCACTTT
CASSLAHGQGPLHF
>TRBJ2-1|TRBD1|-|TRBV4-1
TGCGCCAGCAGCCGACAGGGGGGGAATGAGCAGTTCTTC
CASSRQGGNEQFF
>TRBJ1-1|-|-|TRBV7-2
TGTGCCAGCAGCACCCGGTCGGACACTGAAGCTTTCTTT
CASSTRSDTEAFF
>TRBJ2-6|-|-|TRBV6-1
TGTGCCAGCAGTGAAAGGGGGGAAATGATGACTGGGGCCAACGTCCTGACTTTC
CASSERGEMMTGANVLTF
>TRBJ1-5|TRBD1|once|TRBV19
TGTGCCAGTAGCATGCAGGGGGGGGGCAATCAGCCCCAGCATTTT
CASSMQGGGNQPQHF
>TRBJ2-1|-|-|TRBV11-2
TGTGCCAGCAGCTTACAGGGAATACTCGATGAGCAGTTCTTC
CASSLQGILDEQFF
>TRBJ2-1|TRBD1|-|TRBV6-6
TGTGCCGCTTCTAGGGGGCATACCACAGGGGGCTATGAGCAGTTCTTC
CAASRGHTTGGYEQFF
>TRBJ1-1|TRBD1|-|TRBV5-1
TGCGCCAGCAGCTCCCGACAGGGATACACTGAAGCTTTCTTT
CASSSRQGYTEAFF
>TRBJ1-2|-|-|TRBV7-2
TGTGCCAGCAGCTCCCGAAAGGGGGGTTCCTATGGCTACACCTTC
CASSSRKGGSYGYTF
>TRBJ2-5|-|-|TRBV7-2
TGTGCCAGCAGCCACCCCACAGGTGCGGAGACCCAGTACTTC
CASSHPTGAETQYF
>TRBJ1-3|-|-|TRBV10-3
TGTGCCACACGGGGGAGCTCTGGAAACACCATATATTTT
CATRGSSGNTIYF
>TRBJ2-3|-|-|TRBV6-6
TGTGCCAGCAGTTACTCGGGGGGACACTCCACAGATACGCAGTATTTT
CASSYSGGHSTDTQYF
>TRBJ2-7|-|-|TRBV5-4
TGTGCCAGCAGCCCGGGGGGCCACGAGCAGTACTTC
CASSPGGHEQYF
>TRBJ1-1|-|-|TRBV19
TGTGCCAGTAGTACAGGTCGGGGAAGGCGGTCTGAAGCTTTCTTT
CASSTGRGRRSEAFF
>TRBJ1-2|-|-|TRBV5-4
TGTGCCAGCAGCCTAAGCAGGGTGTTCTACACCTTC
CASSLSRVFYTF
>TRBJ2-3|TRBD1|-|TRBV9
TGTGCCAGCAGCGTTTACAGGGGAGGCACAGATACGCAGTATTTT
CASSVYRGGTDTQYF
>TRBJ2-7|-|once|TRBV27
TGTGCCAGCAGTTCCAGATCCTACGAGCAGTACTTC
CASSSRSYEQYF
>TRBJ2-2|-|-|TRBV7-9
TGTGCCAGTGGCCCCGGGTATACCGGGGAGCTGTTTTTT
CASGPGYTGELFF
>TRBJ1-2|TRBD1|-|TRBV9
TGTGCCAGCAGCCTGGGACAGCGCAGTGGCTACACCTTC
CASSLGQRSGYTF
>TRBJ1-2|TRBD1|-|TRBV27
TGTGCCAGCAGTTTATCCCCGGACAGGGCCTATGGCTACACCTTC
CASSLSPDRAYGYTF
>TRBJ1-1|-|-|TRBV6-1
TGTGCCAGCAGTGAAGCGTCTTGGAGTAAGAACACTGAAGCTTTCTTT
CASSEASWSKNTEAFF
>TRBJ1-2|TRBD1|-|TRBV7-9
TGTGCCAGCAGCTTAGAAAAAAGAAGACAGGGGTGGGATGGCTACACCTTC
CASSLEKRRQGWDGYTF
>TRBJ2-7|-|-|TRBV7-9
TGTGCCAGCAGCTTAGCTCCGTACGAGCAGTACTTC
CASSLAPYEQYF
>TRBJ2-2|TRBD2|-|TRBV4-3
TGCGCCAGCAGCCAAGTGCTTAGCGGGACCGGGGAGCTGTTTTTT
CASSQVLSGTGELFF
>TRBJ1-1|-|-|TRBV7-9
TGTGCCAGCAGGGCCGTGAGGGGGATGAACACTGAAGCTTTCTTT
CASRAVRGMNTEAFF
>TRBJ1-4|-|-|TRBV7-9
TGTGCCAGCAGCTCCCCTGGGGGTCAGCGGACTAATGAAAAACTGTTTTTT
CASSSPGGQRTNEKLFF
>TRBJ2-1|-|-|TRBV19
TGTGCCAGTAGTGTCGGCCAGGGGAATGAGCAGTTCTTC
CASSVGQGNEQFF
>TRBJ1-1|-|-|TRBV10-3
TGTGCCATCGGAGTGAACACTGAAGCTTTCTTT
CAIGVNTEAFF
>TRBJ2-5|-|-|TRBV7-9
TGTGCCAGCAGCTCCCCGACAGTAAGAGAGACCCAGTACTTC
CASSSPTVRETQYF
>TRBJ1-5|TRBD1|few|TRBV2
TGTGCCAGCGGTGGACGACAGGGCACGAGCAATCAGCCCCAGCATTTT
CASGGRQGTSNQPQHF
>TRBJ1-1|TRBD1|-|TRBV27
TGTGCCAGCAGGGATAACAGGGGAGTGAACACTGAAGCTTTCTTT
CASRDNRGVNTEAFF
>TRBJ1-6|-|-|TRBV15
TGTGCCACCAGCAGGTGGAATTCACCCCTCCACTTT
CATSRWNSPLHF
>TRBJ2-1|-|-|TRBV5-1
TGCGCCAGCAGCTGGGACTCGCGCCTCAATGAGCAGTTCTTC
CASSWDSRLNEQFF